This T cell receptor (beta chain) was observed in a study of blood T cell repertoires in COVID-19. About the research overall: COVID-19 samples collected from the United States, Italy and Spain covered acute and convalescent phases. T cells, B-cell-depleted T cells, or PBMCs supplied cDNA or gDNA.

Only one count was recorded for this clone. Germline assignment: CDR1 LGHDT and CDR2 YNNKEL (reference sequence). With 3 bases removed from V and 2 bases from J, the gap between germline ends came to 15 bases. The CDR3 runs 16 residues. Under the authors' procedure: For nucleated cells, counts were estimated from reference gene primer amplification. Profiled with immunoSEQ multiplex PCR; TCRdb holds only in-frame clones, not every one. V, J and clone size derive from that table, while D and trimming were established from the DNA sequence. The data hold 250,000 to 300,000 clones, with around 86% observed a single time.

This receptor was obtained from a woman aged 60-70 years with active or convalescent COVID-19. The sample consisted of peripheral blood. The chain joins TRBV3-1 (or the pseudogene TRBV3-2) to TRBJ2-3, with D possibly matching TRBD2 (7 bases). The CDR3 DNA follows: TGTGCCAGCAGCCATTATGGGGGGGGCCTCACAGATACGCAGTATTTT. It translates to CASSHYGGGLTDTQYF.